This TCR beta chain stems from a study of control samples from healthy donors and cancer patients. The CDR3 is 13 amino acids. V shed 3 bases and J shed 4 bases, with 10 bases lying between them. The protocol was immunoSEQ multiplex PCR, while the TCRdb copy is restricted to in-frame clones and leaves out a portion. The profile covers around 55,000 clones, with around 90% appearing a single time and roughly 1.5% taken by the ten largest. V and J are TRBV12-3 or TRBV12-4 and TRBJ2-7; unclear D gene. The sequence was obtained from a man aged 35-49 years with colorectal cancer. The sample comprised PBMCs. CDR3 nucleotide sequence: TGTGCCAGCAGTTTCAGTTCCAGTTACGAGCAGTACTTC. Translation gives CASSFSSSYEQYF.